Below are 24 T cell receptor beta chains sequenced from a single sample in a study of identical twins. TCRdb itself ran the 5' RACE reads through MiXCR, one entry per CDR3 protein. The table shows 1.5 million or so distinct CDR3 sequences, with about 32% occurring only once. Sequences were obtained from cord blood. Receptor source: a newborn girl in good health.

The chain has TRBV25-1 and TRBJ1-4; D is uncertain. The CDR3 runs to 15 residues. Germline V lookup: CDR1 MGHDK, CDR2 SYGVNS. The V end was cut by 4 bases, the J end by 5 bases, with 14 bases between. The CDR3 loop reads CASSAGRPYNEKLFF. CDR3 in DNA: TGTGCCAGCAGTGCCGGGAGGCCATACAATGAAAAACTGTTTTTT.

This clonotype occurred a few times. V gene TRBV6-5 combines with J gene TRBJ2-3, with D tentatively TRBD2 (5 bases). The V end lost 0 bases, the J end lost 7 bases, and 17 bases lay between the germline ends. CDR1 MNHEY and CDR2 SVGAGI come from the germline V gene. This CDR3 has 16 amino acids. The CDR3 DNA is TGTGCCAGCAGTTACTCTGGGGTGGTAGCGTCCCATACGCAGTATTTT. Protein product: CASSYSGVVASHTQYF.

CDR3 bases: TGTGCCACCAGCGCCCTGACAGTTTCTAATTCACCCCTCCACTTT. It yields the protein CATSALTVSNSPLHF. The gene calls are TRBV15 and TRBJ1-6, with D possibly TRBD1 on 5 matching bases. Germline V lookup: CDR1 LNHNV, CDR2 YYDKDF (reference sequence). Between the trimmed V and J ends, which lost 5 bases and 6 bases, there was a span of 14 bases. The CDR3 is made up of 15 amino acids.

This chain links TRBV4-2 with TRBJ2-7; 10 positions match TRBD2. This CDR3 region has 17 residues. V was pared by 1 base and J by 1 base, with 7 bases of the junction left unmatched. Per germline, CDR1 LGHNA and CDR2 YNFKEQ. CDR3: CASSQGNSGGLSYEQYF. CDR3 DNA sequence: TGTGCCAGCAGCCAAGGGAATAGCGGGGGGTTATCCTACGAGCAGTACTTC.

This clonotype was seen repeatedly, ten times or more. V and J are TRBV12-3 or TRBV12-4 and TRBJ2-3; D is unresolved. V dropped 4 bases and J dropped 2 bases, with 10 bases sitting between them. The CDR3 consists of 14 residues. The CDR3 reads CASSSRMYTDTQYF. The CDR3 coding sequence is TGTGCCAGCAGTTCAAGGATGTACACAGATACGCAGTATTTT.

Only a few counts were recorded for this clonotype. V and J are TRBV2 and TRBJ2-7; 10 positions match TRBD1. The J call may be mistaken, given a closer DNA end match to TRBJ2-5. The germline V gene has CDR1 SNHLY and CDR2 FYNNEI. The CDR3 length is 12 residues. The CDR3, as DNA: TGTGCCTGGGGGGACAGGGGAGAGACCCAGTACTTC. It translates to CAWGDRGETQYF.

The J gene is TRBJ2-4, the V gene TRBV5-8; D uncertain. This CDR3 has 12 amino acids. Germline-derived CDR1 and CDR2 are SGHTS and YDEGEE. Trimming left V 6 bases short and J 15 bases short, with 19 bases between. The CDR3, as DNA: TGTGCCAGCACCCAACTGCGTGGCTCCGGGTACTTC. The encoded protein is CASTQLRGSGYF.

V gene TRBV20-1 combines with J gene TRBJ2-3; TRBD1 aligns across 9 bases. The CDR3 consists of 14 residues. CDR1 is DFQATT and CDR2 is SNEGSKA in the germline V gene (reference sequence). The CDR3 DNA sequence: TGCAGCCCAAGGCCGGGACAGGGAGCGGATACGCAGTATTTT. Its translation is CSPRPGQGADTQYF.

The chain joins TRBV21-1 to TRBJ1-1. TRBV21-1 represents a pseudogene. The CDR3 is 11 amino acids. The CDR3 region is CASSPLEEAFF. The CDR3 bases are TGTGCCAGCAGCCCCTTAGAAGAAGCTTTCTTT.

J is TRBJ2-1 and V is TRBV4-1; 12 positions match TRBD2. Germline-derived CDR1 and CDR2 are MGHRA and YSYEKL. The ends lost 1 base at V and 10 bases at J; junction bases unmatched: 5. This CDR3 region has 15 residues. CDR3 loop: CASSQGLAGVGEQFF. CDR3 DNA sequence: TGCGCCAGCAGCCAAGGACTAGCGGGAGTCGGAGAGCAGTTCTTC.

This clonotype was seen once. The gene calls are TRBV6-2 or TRBV6-3 and TRBJ2-2; 9 bases are shared with TRBD1. The V gene's germline CDR1 is MNHEY and CDR2 SVGEGT. V shed 0 bases and J 4 bases; nucleotides not matched to a gene: 12. The CDR3 consists of 19 residues. The CDR3 sequence is CASSYSVITGGLSTGELFF. DNA of the CDR3: TGTGCCAGCAGTTACTCGGTAATCACAGGGGGCCTCAGCACCGGGGAGCTGTTTTTT.

This clonotype appeared a few times. The chain links TRBV27 to TRBJ2-3; D uncertain. Looked up from germline, CDR1 is MNHEY and CDR2 is SMNVEV (reference sequence). Trimming stripped 4 bases from V and 4 bases from J, with 9 bases between. The CDR3 covers 13 residues. Here the CDR3 reads CASSWTVADTQYF. The CDR3 DNA sequence: TGTGCCAGCAGTTGGACCGTGGCAGATACGCAGTATTTT.

There are many counts of this clonotype. The J gene is TRBJ2-4, the V gene TRBV3-1; D remains ambiguous. Trimming took 1 base from V and 7 from J, leaving 14 bases between them. Germline CDR1 reads LGHDT; CDR2 reads YNNKEL (reference sequence). The CDR3 contains 15 residues. CDR3 loop: CASSQVPVSWNIQYF. As DNA, the CDR3 is TGTGCCAGCAGCCAAGTCCCGGTGAGTTGGAACATTCAGTACTTC.

This clonotype was seen ten or more times. The chain couples TRBV10-3 to TRBJ2-4; a possible D gene is TRBD1 (5 bases). The CDR3 is 14 residues long. Trimming pared 2 bases from V and 1 base from J, leaving 6 bases between. Looked up from germline, CDR1 is ENHRY and CDR2 is SYGVKD. In DNA form, the CDR3 reads TGTGCCATCAGTGAGAGGGGCGCCAAAAACATTCAGTACTTC. Translation gives CAISERGAKNIQYF.

V usage is TRBV15 and J usage is TRBJ2-6, with TRBD2 matching over 7 bases. The CDR3 loop spans 17 amino acids. Trimming at V came to 5 bases and at J to 0 bases, leaving 7 bases not matched to a gene. The germline CDR1 and CDR2 sequences are LNHNV and YYDKDF (reference sequence). CDR3 sequence (DNA): TGTGCCACCAGCGGGGGTTCGGGGGGCTCTGGGGCCAACGTCCTGACTTTC. Translation: CATSGGSGGSGANVLTF.

Points on this clonotype: One end of the junction fails to match germline, which may point to a read error. The V gene is TRBV7-2, the J gene TRBJ2-1; 8 nucleotides align to TRBD1. Per the germline V gene, CDR1 is SGHTA and CDR2 is FQGNSA. The CDR3 consists of 15 residues. The CDR3 loop is CANSLEGQGDNEQFF. In nucleotides, the CDR3 is TGTGCCAACAGCTTAGAAGGACAGGGTGACAATGAGCAGTTCTTC.

This rearrangement joins TRBV7-9 to TRBJ1-4, with a possible D match to TRBD1 (6 bases). The ends were cut back, 7 bases at V and 0 bases at J, with 9 bases in the middle. CDR3 length equals 14 residues. The germline CDR1 and CDR2 sequences are SEHNR and FQNEAQ (reference sequence). The CDR3 here is CASTRTATNEKLFF. The CDR3 DNA follows: TGTGCCAGCACCAGGACAGCAACTAATGAAAAACTGTTTTTT.

This clonotype was picked up many times. The chain joins TRBV2 to TRBJ2-3, with TRBD1 as a possible D gene (6 bases). The ends were cut back, 6 bases at V and 3 bases at J, with 10 bases in the middle. The CDR3 has 13 residues. The germline CDR1 and CDR2 sequences are SNHLY and FYNNEI. The chain's CDR3 is CASRRRGTDTQYF. CDR3 coding DNA: TGTGCCAGCAGGAGAAGGGGGACAGATACGCAGTATTTT.

This clonotype occurred many times. The chain joins TRBV29-1 to TRBJ2-7, with D maybe TRBD1 (5 bases). This CDR3 contains 14 residues. Per germline, CDR1 SQVTM and CDR2 ANQGSEA. V was cut by 1 base and J by 0 bases, with 10 bases left in between. CDR3 in amino acids: CSVEVPDSSYEQYF. For the CDR3, the DNA is TGCAGCGTTGAAGTTCCTGACAGCTCCTACGAGCAGTACTTC.

Comment on this clonotype: A read error may explain this, as a much larger clone is one base away. This rearrangement joins TRBV10-3 to TRBJ2-1; D unclear. Looked up from germline, CDR1 is ENHRY and CDR2 is SYGVKD. This CDR3 region has 15 residues. CDR3 DNA sequence: TGTACCATCAGTGAGTCCGGGCAGGCATACAATGAGCAGTTCTTC. Protein sequence: CTISESGQAYNEQFF.

Only a few counts were recorded for this clonotype. This rearrangement joins TRBV29-1 to TRBJ1-5, with D possibly being TRBD1 (6 bases). This CDR3 has 13 residues. The V end lost 6 bases, the J end lost 5 bases, and 14 bases lay between the germline ends. The V gene's germline CDR1 is SQVTM and CDR2 ANQGSEA. The CDR3 loop is CSVGAQEDQPQHF. The CDR3 DNA is TGCAGCGTGGGGGCACAGGAGGATCAGCCCCAGCATTTT.

This clonotype has a handful of counts. CDR3 in DNA: TGCAGCATTGGGAAGGGGCCCCCCTACGAGCAGTACTTC. Translated: CSIGKGPPYEQYF. This chain links TRBV29-1 with TRBJ2-4; D is possibly TRBD1 (5 bases). The J call is in doubt because the DNA end fits TRBJ2-7 better. CDR3 size: 13 residues. CDR1 is SQVTM, CDR2 ANQGSEA, per germline.

The rearrangement uses TRBV27 and TRBJ2-1; D may be TRBD1 (6 bases). Germline CDR1 reads MNHEY; CDR2 reads SMNVEV (reference sequence). The V end was cut by 5 bases, the J end by 0 bases, with 17 bases between. The CDR3 length is 17 residues. CDR3 sequence reads: CASSAYRDTTSYNEQFF. The CDR3, as DNA: TGTGCCAGCAGTGCCTACCGGGACACCACCTCCTACAATGAGCAGTTCTTC.

This clonotype was seen a handful of times. This chain uses TRBV6-5 with TRBJ2-3, with 10 nucleotides matching TRBD2. There are 16 residues in the CDR3. Germline V gene data show CDR1 as MNHEY and CDR2 as SVGAGI. Unmatched junction bases numbered 6, after V lost 1 base and J lost 5 bases. The CDR3 bases are TGTGCCAGCAGTTACTTGGTAGCGGGAGGTAGAGATACGCAGTATTTT. Amino acid sequence: CASSYLVAGGRDTQYF.